These 30 T cell receptor beta chains share one sample of origin, sequenced in a study of T cells after posttransplantation cyclophosphamide. Here immunoSEQ multiplex PCR was the method, and the copy in TCRdb shows in-frame clones only, minus some. The sample consists of about 32,000 clones, roughly 90% of them appearing once. Sequencing input: PBMCs. Receptors originate from a woman aged 35 to 49 with a blood cancer, CMV-positive, and with a related stem cell donor.

J is TRBJ1-1 and V is TRBV6-6, with a tentative D call TRBD1 (5 bases). CDR3 length: 12 amino acids. Trimming pared 2 bases from V and 9 bases from J, leaving 10 bases between. Germline V gives CDR1 MNHNY, CDR2 SVGAGI (reference sequence). In DNA, the CDR3 is TGTGCCAGCAGTTACGGGGCAGGCCAAGCTTTCTTT. As protein: CASSYGAGQAFF.

The rearrangement links TRBV7-6 to TRBJ2-5; D call uncertain. Germline-derived CDR1 and CDR2 are SGHVS and FNYEAQ. V gave up 5 bases and J gave up 3 bases, with 10 bases separating them. The CDR3 consists of 13 residues. CDR3 residues: CASSPDSEETQYF. The CDR3 nucleotides read TGTGCCAGCAGCCCCGATTCGGAAGAGACCCAGTACTTC.

V gene TRBV20-1 combines with J gene TRBJ2-2; D is unclear. V was clipped by 5 bases and J by 4 bases, with 5 bases between them. Germline values: CDR1 DFQATT, CDR2 SNEGSKA (reference sequence). This CDR3 contains 11 residues. CDR3 sequence (DNA): TGCAGTGCTCGCGGCACCGGGGAGCTGTTTTTT. Encoded protein: CSARGTGELFF.

This chain joins TRBV28 and TRBJ1-5; 7 nucleotides align to TRBD1. V was pared by 3 bases and J by 4 bases, with 3 bases of the junction left unmatched. Per the germline V gene, CDR1 is MDHEN and CDR2 is SYDVKM. CDR3 length: 14 amino acids. The CDR3 DNA reads TGTGCCAGCAGTTTGGGACAGTCGAATCAGCCCCAGCATTTT. The encoded protein is CASSLGQSNQPQHF. Supplemented by reference TRBV28 and TRBJ1-5, the full variable domain reads DVKVTQSSRYLVKRTGEKVFLECVQDMDHENMFWYRQDPGLGLRLIYFSYDVKMKEKGDIPEGYSVSREKKERFSLILESASTNQTSMYLCASSLGQSNQPQHFGDGTRLSIL.

As regards this clone: The same CDR3 also results from other DNA sequences found in this sample. This chain uses TRBV6-6 with TRBJ2-2; possibly TRBD2 for D (5 bases). The CDR3 runs 13 residues. The germline V gene encodes CDR1 MNHNY and CDR2 SVGAGI (reference sequence). Trimming stripped 2 bases from V and 6 bases from J, with 7 bases between. The CDR3 region has the DNA TGTGCCAGCAGTTACGAGGGTCCCGGGGAGCTGTTTTTT. As protein: CASSYEGPGELFF.

The rearrangement joins TRBV5-4 to TRBJ1-1; D remains ambiguous. The germline V gene has CDR1 SGHNT and CDR2 YYREEE (reference sequence). The CDR3 has 15 amino acids. The germline V and J ends were trimmed by 4 bases and 0 bases, with 13 bases remaining between them. The CDR3 coding sequence is TGTGCCAGCAGCCTCCGACTGAGAGTGAACACTGAAGCTTTCTTT. It is translated as CASSLRLRVNTEAFF.

This rearrangement joins TRBV14 to TRBJ2-3; D gene unclear. Germline loops: CDR1 SGHDN, CDR2 FVKESK. The CDR3 runs to 15 residues. Trimming took off 1 base at V and 2 bases at J, with 10 bases between the two ends. The CDR3: CASSQASEYTDTQYF. CDR3 nucleotide sequence: TGTGCCAGCAGCCAAGCGTCCGAGTACACAGATACGCAGTATTTT.

This chain uses TRBV5-6 with TRBJ1-2; D gene ambiguous. Trimming removed 2 bases at V and 4 bases at J, with 6 bases between. In germline, CDR1 is SGHDT, CDR2 YYEEEE. The CDR3 runs to 12 residues. In nucleotides, the CDR3 is TGTGCCAGCAGCTTCGAGCGCTATGGCTACACCTTC. Amino acids: CASSFERYGYTF.

CDR3 protein: CASSNPGTGRADTQYF. The CDR3, as DNA: TGCGCCAGCAGCAATCCCGGGACAGGGAGAGCAGATACGCAGTATTTT. This sequence joins TRBV4-1 and TRBJ2-3; 9 positions agree with TRBD1. V trimming: 5 bases; J trimming: 4 bases; junction bases outside the gene matches: 10. Germline V lookup: CDR1 MGHRA, CDR2 YSYEKL. The CDR3 spans 16 residues.

The rearrangement uses TRBV5-1 and TRBJ2-7; 8 bases fit TRBD1. The CDR3 loop spans 16 amino acids. CDR1 and CDR2 from the germline V gene are SGHRS and YFSETQ. With 0 bases clipped from V and 2 bases from J, the junction kept 7 bases outside the gene matches. For the CDR3, the DNA is TGCGCCAGCAGCTTGGATGGACAGGGAGAGACCTACGAGCAGTACTTC. It encodes CASSLDGQGETYEQYF.

CDR3 residues: CASSLEGPIGNYGYTF. The CDR3 coding sequence is TGTGCCAGCAGCTTGGAGGGGCCAATTGGTAACTATGGCTACACCTTC. The chain has TRBV5-4 and TRBJ1-2, with D possibly being TRBD1 (5 bases). Trimming left V 0 bases short and J 1 base short, with 13 bases between. This CDR3 contains 16 residues. CDR1 is SGHNT, CDR2 YYREEE, per germline (reference sequence).

This rearrangement joins TRBV29-1 to TRBJ2-5; TRBD1 agrees at 10 bases. This CDR3 is 14 amino acids long. Trimming cost V 6 bases and J 5 bases; bases outside gene matches: 9. Germline V gene lookup returns CDR1 SQVTM and CDR2 ANQGSEA. This CDR3 reads CSVKGTGVLETQYF. CDR3 sequence (DNA): TGCAGCGTCAAAGGGACAGGGGTTTTGGAGACCCAGTACTTC.

This chain connects TRBV7-9 to TRBJ2-1, with D possibly TRBD1 on 6 matching bases. Trimming pared 5 bases from V and 6 bases from J, leaving 23 bases between. This CDR3 has 17 amino acids. Germline V gene sequence: CDR1 SEHNR, CDR2 FQNEAQ (reference sequence). CDR3 region: CASSPQHRDTSGNEQFF. The CDR3 DNA reads as TGTGCCAGCAGCCCCCAACACCGGGACACCTCGGGCAATGAGCAGTTCTTC. The full variable domain, with the rest looked up from reference TRBV7-9 and TRBJ2-1, is DTGVSQNPRHKITKRGQNVTFRCDPISEHNRLYWYRQTLGQGPEFLTYFQNEAQLEKSRLLSDRFSAERPKGSFSTLEIQRTEQGDSAMYLCASSPQHRDTSGNEQFFGPGTRLTVL.

CDR3 protein: CASSLQGWRGMNTEAFF. CDR3 sequence (DNA): TGTGCCAGCAGCTTACAGGGTTGGAGGGGCATGAACACTGAAGCTTTCTTT. The chain has TRBV7-9 and TRBJ1-1; TRBD1 might be the D (5 bases). Looked up from germline, CDR1 is SEHNR and CDR2 is FQNEAQ (reference sequence). V lost 2 bases and J 0 bases, leaving 16 bases between the germline ends. This CDR3 is 17 amino acids long.

V usage is TRBV7-9 and J usage is TRBJ2-7; 7 nucleotides line up with TRBD2. From germline, CDR1 is SEHNR and CDR2 FQNEAQ (reference sequence). The V and J ends lost 1 base and 4 bases, in that order; junction bases with no gene match: 1. The length of the CDR3 is 13 residues. Here the CDR3 DNA reads TGTGCCAGCAGCTTAGGGGGGGGGTACGAGCAGTACTTC. Translation gives CASSLGGGYEQYF.

CDR3 nucleotide sequence: TGCGCCAGCAGCCAAGGCGGCGGCTCCTACGAGCAGTACTTC. Its protein is CASSQGGGSYEQYF. V gene TRBV4-1 combines with J gene TRBJ2-7; D remains ambiguous. CDR1 is MGHRA and CDR2 is YSYEKL in the germline V gene. The CDR3 runs to 14 residues. V lost 1 base and J 0 bases, leaving 7 bases between the germline ends.

The chain carries TRBV15 and TRBJ1-5; D may be TRBD1 (5 bases). Trimming removed 0 bases from V and 5 bases from J, with 11 bases in between. This CDR3 has 15 amino acids. Germline V CDR1 and CDR2: LNHNV, YYDKDF (reference sequence). In nucleotides, the CDR3 is TGTGCCACCAGCAGAGAAGGGGCAGCCTATCAGCCCCAGCATTTT. Translated: CATSREGAAYQPQHF.

The chain joins TRBV5-8 to TRBJ1-1; D remains ambiguous. V lost 4 bases and J 3 bases, leaving 13 bases between the germline ends. The CDR3 is made up of 14 amino acids. The germline gives CDR1 SGHTS, CDR2 YDEGEE. In DNA, the CDR3 is TGTGCCAGCAGCCGAACCAGGATACACACTGAAGCTTTCTTT. It translates to CASSRTRIHTEAFF.

V is TRBV11-2 and J is TRBJ2-7; D is uncertain. Trimming removed 5 bases at V and 0 bases at J, with 5 bases between. This CDR3 region has 12 residues. The germline V gene has CDR1 SGHAT and CDR2 FQNNGV. The DNA for the CDR3 is TGTGCCAGCAGCGTCTACTCCTACGAGCAGTACTTC. Its protein is CASSVYSYEQYF.

The chain links TRBV29-1 to TRBJ1-4; 7 nucleotides match TRBD1. Looked up from germline, CDR1 is SQVTM and CDR2 is ANQGSEA. The CDR3 has 13 residues. Germline trimming cut 6 bases from V and 4 bases from J; bases unmatched to any gene: 5. This CDR3 is CSVGDSFNEKLFF. The CDR3 DNA follows: TGCAGCGTAGGGGACAGCTTTAATGAAAAACTGTTTTTT. Full variable domain (missing parts from reference TRBV29-1 and TRBJ1-4): SAVISQKPSRDICQRGTSLTIQCQVDSQVTMMFWYRQQPGQSLTLIATANQGSEATYESGFVIDKFPISRPNLTFSTLTVSNMSPEDSSIYLCSVGDSFNEKLFFGSGTQLSVL.

This chain joins TRBV11-2 and TRBJ2-3, with 7 bases matching TRBD2. CDR1 is SGHAT, CDR2 FQNNGV, per germline. The CDR3 contains 15 residues. V lost 5 bases and J lost 0; bases outside the gene matches: 5. CDR3 coding DNA: TGTGCCAGCAGCGCCAGCGGGGAAAGCACAGATACGCAGTATTTT. This translates into CASSASGESTDTQYF. The full variable domain, with the rest looked up from reference TRBV11-2 and TRBJ2-3, is EAGVAQSPRYKIIEKRQSVAFWCNPISGHATLYWYQQILGQGPKLLIQFQNNGVVDDSQLPKDRFSAERLKGVDSTLKIQPAKLEDSAVYLCASSASGESTDTQYFGPGTRLTVL.

This sequence joins TRBV2 and TRBJ2-7, with 14 bases fitting TRBD2. V was clipped by 7 bases and J by 2 bases; unmatched bases: 10. This CDR3 region has 17 residues. CDR1 is SNHLY, CDR2 FYNNEI, per germline. CDR3 nucleotide sequence: TGTGCCAGCAATTTGGGACTAGCGGGGGCCTATCCCTACGAGCAGTACTTC. Translated: CASNLGLAGAYPYEQYF.

This chain joins TRBV11-2 and TRBJ2-7; 9 positions agree with TRBD1. Looked up from germline, CDR1 is SGHAT and CDR2 is FQNNGV. The CDR3 is 15 residues long. J was trimmed by 5 bases and V by 4 bases; bases with no gene match: 9. Here the CDR3 DNA reads TGTGCCAGCAGCTCCCCCGGGACAGGGTTCAACGAGCAGTACTTC. It is translated as CASSSPGTGFNEQYF.

V is TRBV18 and J is TRBJ2-7; 7 nucleotides align to TRBD2. CDR3 length: 16 amino acids. Germline V gene sequence: CDR1 KGHSH, CDR2 LQKENI. V shed 3 bases, J shed 4 bases, and the junction held 12 bases outside the gene matches. CDR3 sequence (DNA): TGTGCCAGCTCACCGGTAGGGCGGGGAGGGAAGTACGAGCAGTACTTC. The encoded protein is CASSPVGRGGKYEQYF. Together with reference TRBV18 and TRBJ2-7, the CDR3 gives the full variable domain: NAGVMQNPRHLVRRRGQEARLRCSPMKGHSHVYWYRQLPEEGLKFMVYLQKENIIDESGMPKERFSAEFPKEGPSILRIQQVVRGDSAAYFCASSPVGRGGKYEQYFGPGTRLTVT.

The chain's CDR3 is CASSVQGTEAFF. CDR3 DNA sequence: TGCGCCAGCAGCGTGCAGGGGACTGAAGCTTTCTTT. The chain carries TRBV5-1 and TRBJ1-1; D is possibly TRBD1 (6 bases). Trimming removed 4 bases from V and 5 bases from J, with 9 bases in between. Germline assignment: CDR1 SGHRS and CDR2 YFSETQ. CDR3 length: 12 residues.

This chain links TRBV11-2 with TRBJ1-2; maybe TRBD1 (6 bases). The CDR3 extends over 13 amino acids. Germline CDR1 is SGHAT and CDR2 is FQNNGV. V was pared by 0 bases and J by 8 bases, with 10 bases between. In DNA form, the CDR3 reads TGTGCCAGCAGCTTAGAGGGGGCGATCGGCTACACCTTC. Residues: CASSLEGAIGYTF.

The chain combines TRBV5-1 with TRBJ2-1; 7 positions match TRBD2. Germline CDR1 SGHRS, CDR2 YFSETQ. The CDR3 has 14 amino acids. V lost 4 bases to trimming and J lost 7 bases; unmatched junction nucleotides: 8. The CDR3 here is CASSTSGVGNEQFF. CDR3 in DNA: TGCGCCAGCAGCACCAGCGGGGTAGGGAATGAGCAGTTCTTC.

In its sample, this clone was seen a few times. The chain is built from TRBV6-1 and TRBJ1-1; D perhaps matches TRBD1 (5 bases). V was trimmed by 0 bases and J by 6 bases, leaving 11 bases between them. This CDR3 has 14 amino acids. Germline CDR1 is MNHNS and CDR2 is SASEGT. The CDR3 DNA reads as TGTGCCAGCAGTGAAGCGACCGGACACGCTGAAGCTTTCTTT. It translates to CASSEATGHAEAFF.

V and J are TRBV7-8 and TRBJ2-1, with TRBD2 as a possible D gene (5 bases). This CDR3 is 12 amino acids long. Germline CDR1 SGHVS, CDR2 FQNEAQ. V lost 5 bases to trimming and J lost 10 bases, with 12 bases between them. CDR3 in DNA: TGTGCCAGCAGCCAGGAGGCTGGCGAGCAGTTCTTC. This encodes CASSQEAGEQFF. Full variable domain (missing parts from reference TRBV7-8 and TRBJ2-1): GAGVSQSPRYKVAKRGQDVALRCDPISGHVSLFWYQQALGQGPEFLTYFQNEAQLDKSGLPSDRFFAERPEGSVSTLKIQRTQQEDSAVYLCASSQEAGEQFFGPGTRLTVL.

V is TRBV7-9 and J is TRBJ2-7, with TRBD2 matching 9 bases. Germline V gene lookup returns CDR1 SEHNR and CDR2 FQNEAQ (reference sequence). The ends lost 5 bases at V and 3 bases at J; junction bases unmatched: 11. The CDR3 has 16 amino acids. The CDR3 is CASSPPFRSGGYEQYF. CDR3 in DNA: TGTGCCAGCAGCCCCCCTTTTCGTAGCGGGGGCTACGAGCAGTACTTC.